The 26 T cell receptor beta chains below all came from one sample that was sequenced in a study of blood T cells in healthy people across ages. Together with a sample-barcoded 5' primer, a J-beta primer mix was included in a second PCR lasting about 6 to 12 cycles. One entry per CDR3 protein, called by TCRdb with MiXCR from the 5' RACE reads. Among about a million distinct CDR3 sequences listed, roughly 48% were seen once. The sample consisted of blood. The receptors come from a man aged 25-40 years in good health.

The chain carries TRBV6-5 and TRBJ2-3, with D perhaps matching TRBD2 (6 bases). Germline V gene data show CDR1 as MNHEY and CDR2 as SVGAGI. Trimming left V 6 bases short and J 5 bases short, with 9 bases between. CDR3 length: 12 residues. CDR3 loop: CASSEEGDTQYF. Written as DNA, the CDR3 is TGTGCCAGCAGCGAGGAGGGAGATACGCAGTATTTT.

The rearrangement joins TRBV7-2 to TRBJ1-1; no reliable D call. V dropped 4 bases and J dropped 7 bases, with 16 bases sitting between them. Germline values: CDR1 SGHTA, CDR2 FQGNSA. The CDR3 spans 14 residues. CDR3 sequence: CASSWNWQVLEAFF. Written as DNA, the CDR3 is TGTGCCAGCAGCTGGAACTGGCAGGTCCTTGAAGCTTTCTTT.

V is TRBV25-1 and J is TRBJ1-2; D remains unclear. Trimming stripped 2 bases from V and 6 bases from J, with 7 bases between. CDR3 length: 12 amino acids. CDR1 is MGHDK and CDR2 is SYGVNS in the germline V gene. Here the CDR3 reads CASSEGSDGYTF. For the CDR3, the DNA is TGTGCCAGCAGTGAAGGTTCCGATGGCTACACCTTC.

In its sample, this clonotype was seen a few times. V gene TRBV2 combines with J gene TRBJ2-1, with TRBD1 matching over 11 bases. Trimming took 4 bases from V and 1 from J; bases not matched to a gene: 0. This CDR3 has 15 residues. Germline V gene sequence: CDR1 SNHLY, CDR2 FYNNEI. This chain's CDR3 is CASSGDRGSYNEQFF. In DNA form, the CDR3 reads TGTGCCAGCAGTGGGGACAGGGGGTCCTACAATGAGCAGTTCTTC.

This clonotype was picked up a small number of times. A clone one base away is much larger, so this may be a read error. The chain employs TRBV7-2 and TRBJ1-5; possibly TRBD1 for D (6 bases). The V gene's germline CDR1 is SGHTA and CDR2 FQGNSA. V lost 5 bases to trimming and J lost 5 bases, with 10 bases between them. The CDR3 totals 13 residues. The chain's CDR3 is CASSSRGDQPQHF. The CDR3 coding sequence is TGTGCCAGCAGCAGTAGGGGGGATCAGCCCCAGCATTTT.

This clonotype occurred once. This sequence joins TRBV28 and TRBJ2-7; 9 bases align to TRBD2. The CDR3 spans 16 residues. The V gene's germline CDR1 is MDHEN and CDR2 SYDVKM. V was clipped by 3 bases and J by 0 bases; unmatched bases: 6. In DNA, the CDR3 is TGTGCCAGCAGTTTCAGCGGGGGGATCATCTCCTACGAGCAGTACTTC. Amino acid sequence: CASSFSGGIISYEQYF.

The CDR3 protein is CASSLGGTDHFTEAFF. In nucleotides, the CDR3 is TGCGCCAGCAGCTTGGGAGGGACCGACCATTTCACTGAAGCTTTCTTT. This chain links TRBV5-1 with TRBJ1-1, with D possibly being TRBD1 (5 bases). Trimming took 0 bases from V and 4 from J, leaving 16 bases between them. CDR1 is SGHRS and CDR2 is YFSETQ in the germline V gene. CDR3 length equals 16 residues.

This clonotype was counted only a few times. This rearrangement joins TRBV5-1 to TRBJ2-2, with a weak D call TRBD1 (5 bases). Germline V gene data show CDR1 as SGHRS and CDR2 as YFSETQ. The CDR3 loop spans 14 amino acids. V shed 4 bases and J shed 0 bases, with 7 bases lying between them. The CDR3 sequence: CASSKDTNTGELFF. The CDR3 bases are TGCGCCAGCAGCAAGGACACGAACACCGGGGAGCTGTTTTTT. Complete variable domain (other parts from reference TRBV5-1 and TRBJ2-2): KAGVTQTPRYLIKTRGQQVTLSCSPISGHRSVSWYQQTPGQGLQFLFEYFSETQRNKGNFPGRFSGRQFSNSRSEMNVSTLELGDSALYLCASSKDTNTGELFFGEGSRLTVL.

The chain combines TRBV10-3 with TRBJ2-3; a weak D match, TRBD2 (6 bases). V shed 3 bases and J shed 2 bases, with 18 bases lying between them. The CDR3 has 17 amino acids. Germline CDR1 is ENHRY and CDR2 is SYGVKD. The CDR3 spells CAISDSHKAGNTDTQYF. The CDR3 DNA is TGTGCCATCAGTGATTCCCACAAGGCGGGGAACACAGATACGCAGTATTTT.

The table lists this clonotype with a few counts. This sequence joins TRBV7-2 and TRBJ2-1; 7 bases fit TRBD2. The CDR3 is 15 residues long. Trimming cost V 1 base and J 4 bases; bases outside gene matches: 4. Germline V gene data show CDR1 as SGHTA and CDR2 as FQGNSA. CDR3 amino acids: CASSLVGTKYNEQFF. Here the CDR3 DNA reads TGTGCCAGCAGCTTAGTTGGGACTAAGTACAATGAGCAGTTCTTC.

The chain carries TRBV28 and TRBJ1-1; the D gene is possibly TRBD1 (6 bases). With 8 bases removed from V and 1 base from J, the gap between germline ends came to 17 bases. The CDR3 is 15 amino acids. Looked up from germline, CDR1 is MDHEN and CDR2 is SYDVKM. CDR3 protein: CASLRPQGRNTEAFF. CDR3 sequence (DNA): TGTGCCAGCCTCAGGCCGCAGGGGAGGAACACTGAAGCTTTCTTT.

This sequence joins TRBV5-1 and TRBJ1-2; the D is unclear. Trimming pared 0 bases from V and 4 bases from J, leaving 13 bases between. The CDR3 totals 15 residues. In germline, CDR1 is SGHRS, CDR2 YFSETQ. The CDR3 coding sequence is TGCGCCAGCAGCTTGGCCACCGAGAAAGTCTATGGCTACACCTTC. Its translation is CASSLATEKVYGYTF.

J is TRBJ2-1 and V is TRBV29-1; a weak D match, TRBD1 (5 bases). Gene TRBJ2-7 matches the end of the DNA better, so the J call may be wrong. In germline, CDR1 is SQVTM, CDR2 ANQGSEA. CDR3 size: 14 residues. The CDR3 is CSAAENGAYNEQYF. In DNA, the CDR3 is TGCAGCGCCGCGGAGAATGGGGCCTACAATGAGCAGTACTTC.

This CDR3 reads CASSLEIRGPTEAFF. The CDR3 DNA follows: TGCGCCAGCAGCTTGGAAATTCGGGGACCTACTGAAGCTTTCTTT. This chain uses TRBV5-1 with TRBJ1-1, with a weak D call TRBD1 (5 bases). The V end lost 0 bases, the J end lost 5 bases, and 14 bases lay between the germline ends. The CDR3 is 15 amino acids. CDR1 and CDR2 (germline): SGHRS, YFSETQ.

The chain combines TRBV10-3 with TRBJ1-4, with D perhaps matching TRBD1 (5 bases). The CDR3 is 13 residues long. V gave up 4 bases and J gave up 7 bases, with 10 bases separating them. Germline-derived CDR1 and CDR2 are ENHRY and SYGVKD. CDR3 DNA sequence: TGTGCCATCAGTGCCACAGGAGGTGAAAAACTGTTTTTT. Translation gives CAISATGGEKLFF.

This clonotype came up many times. The CDR3 protein is CASTAQGGMDEQYF. In DNA form, the CDR3 reads TGTGCCAGCACCGCACAAGGGGGAATGGACGAGCAGTACTTC. The J gene is TRBJ2-7, the V gene TRBV7-2; TRBD1 might be the D (6 bases). Trimming shortened V by 7 bases and J by 5 bases, and 18 bases separated the two germline ends. The CDR3 sequence is 14 residues long. CDR1 and CDR2 (germline): SGHTA, FQGNSA.

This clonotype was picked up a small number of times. The CDR3 loop is CAWSVRIDGYEQYF. The CDR3 DNA reads as TGTGCCTGGAGTGTACGGATAGACGGTTACGAGCAGTACTTC. This rearrangement joins TRBV30 to TRBJ2-7; no clear D. Germline V lookup: CDR1 GTSNPN, CDR2 SVGIG (reference sequence). This CDR3 region has 14 residues. The ends were cut back, 0 bases at V and 4 bases at J, with 13 bases in the middle.

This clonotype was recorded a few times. Here the CDR3 reads CASKTDVMNTEAFF. CDR3 DNA: TGCGCCAGCAAAACGGACGTAATGAACACTGAAGCTTTCTTT. The chain is built from TRBV5-1 and TRBJ1-1; D call uncertain. The CDR3 runs to 14 residues. Germline loops: CDR1 SGHRS, CDR2 YFSETQ. Trimming took off 6 bases at V and 0 bases at J, with 12 bases between the two ends.

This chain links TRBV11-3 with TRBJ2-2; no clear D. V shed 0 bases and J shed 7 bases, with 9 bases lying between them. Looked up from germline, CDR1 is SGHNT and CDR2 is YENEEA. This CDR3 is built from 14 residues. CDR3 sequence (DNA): TGTGCCAGCAGCTTAGATAAAGTGGGCGGGGAGCTGTTTTTT. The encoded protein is CASSLDKVGGELFF.

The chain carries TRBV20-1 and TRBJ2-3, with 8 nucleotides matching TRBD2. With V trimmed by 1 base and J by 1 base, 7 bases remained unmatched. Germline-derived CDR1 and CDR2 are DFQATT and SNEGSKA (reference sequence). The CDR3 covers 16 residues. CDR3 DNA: TGCAGTGCTAGAGGGCCTAGCGGGCATCGCACAGATACGCAGTATTTT. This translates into CSARGPSGHRTDTQYF.

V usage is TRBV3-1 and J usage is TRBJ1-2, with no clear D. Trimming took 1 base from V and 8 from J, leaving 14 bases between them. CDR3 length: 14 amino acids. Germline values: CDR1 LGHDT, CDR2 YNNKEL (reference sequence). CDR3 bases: TGTGCCAGCAGCCAAGGGTTATCTCAGCGGGGCTACACCTTC. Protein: CASSQGLSQRGYTF. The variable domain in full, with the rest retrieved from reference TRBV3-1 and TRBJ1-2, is DTAVSQTPKYLVTQMGNDKSIKCEQNLGHDTMYWYKQDSKKFLKIMFSYNNKELIINETVPNRFSPKSPDKAHLNLHINSLELGDSAVYFCASSQGLSQRGYTFGSGTRLTVV.

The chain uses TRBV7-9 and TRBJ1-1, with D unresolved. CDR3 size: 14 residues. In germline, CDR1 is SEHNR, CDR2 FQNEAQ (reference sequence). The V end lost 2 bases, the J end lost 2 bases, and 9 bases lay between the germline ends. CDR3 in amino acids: CASSLTDTNTEAFF. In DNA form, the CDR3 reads TGTGCCAGCAGCTTAACCGATACCAACACTGAAGCTTTCTTT.

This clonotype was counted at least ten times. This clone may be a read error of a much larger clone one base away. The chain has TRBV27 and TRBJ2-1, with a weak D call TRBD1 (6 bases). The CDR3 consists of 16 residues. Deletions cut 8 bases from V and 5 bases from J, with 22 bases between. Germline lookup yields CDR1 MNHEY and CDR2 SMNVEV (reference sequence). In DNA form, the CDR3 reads TGTGCCAGCCCAGCCCTCAATGTACAGGGTAACAATGAGCAGTTCTTC. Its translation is CASPALNVQGNNEQFF.

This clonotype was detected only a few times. The CDR3 nucleotides are TGTGCCAGCACCCAGGGGGACAGGACCTACGAGCAGTACTTC. This encodes CASTQGDRTYEQYF. The rearrangement joins TRBV28 to TRBJ2-7, with 8 positions matching TRBD1. Germline CDR1 MDHEN, CDR2 SYDVKM. The CDR3 covers 14 residues. The ends lost 7 bases at V and 2 bases at J; junction bases unmatched: 7.

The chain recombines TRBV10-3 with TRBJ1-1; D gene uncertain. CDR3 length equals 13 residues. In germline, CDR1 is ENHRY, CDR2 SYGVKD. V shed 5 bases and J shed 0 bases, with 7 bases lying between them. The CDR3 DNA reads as TGTGCCATCAGTTCGGAAATGAACACTGAAGCTTTCTTT. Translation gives CAISSEMNTEAFF.

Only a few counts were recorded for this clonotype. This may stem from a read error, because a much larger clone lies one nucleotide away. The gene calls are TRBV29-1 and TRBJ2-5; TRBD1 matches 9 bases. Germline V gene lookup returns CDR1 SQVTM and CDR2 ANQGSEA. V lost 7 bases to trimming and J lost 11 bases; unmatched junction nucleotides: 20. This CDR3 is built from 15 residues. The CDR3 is CSAGTGTGFGNEQYF. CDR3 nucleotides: TGCAGCGCTGGAACCGGGACAGGGTTTGGCAATGAGCAGTACTTC.